The next 29 T cell receptor beta chains were all read from a single sample in a study of shared clonotypes between healthy human individuals. CD8 cells regarded as naive lacked CD45RO, were positively chosen for CCR7, and omitted terminally differentiated effector memory CD45RA+ cells. The assay was immunoSEQ multiplex PCR, and TCRdb's table has in-frame clones only and misses some. The repertoire holds about 2.1 million clones, with 85% to 95% as singletons. The specimen sequenced was naive CD8+ T cells from PBMCs. All receptors derive from a man aged 18 to 35 in good health. Some clones in this sample may be carry-over from other donors' samples.

This clone showed up many times. The sample holds other DNA sequences that translate to the same CDR3. The chain recombines TRBV28 with TRBJ1-5; D gene ambiguous. The V end lost 3 bases, the J end lost 2 bases, and 8 bases lay between the germline ends. Germline lookup yields CDR1 MDHEN and CDR2 SYDVKM. The CDR3 has 14 amino acids. This CDR3 reads CASSFEVGNQPQHF. The CDR3 bases are TGTGCCAGCAGTTTCGAGGTAGGCAATCAGCCCCAGCATTTT. Supplemented by reference TRBV28 and TRBJ1-5, the full variable domain reads DVKVTQSSRYLVKRTGEKVFLECVQDMDHENMFWYRQDPGLGLRLIYFSYDVKMKEKGDIPEGYSVSREKKERFSLILESASTNQTSMYLCASSFEVGNQPQHFGDGTRLSIL.

V is TRBV12-5 and J is TRBJ2-2, with D uncertain. CDR3 length equals 17 residues. Germline loops: CDR1 LGHNT, CDR2 FRNRAP. Trimming left V 0 bases short and J 1 base short, with 12 bases between. CDR3 DNA: TGTGCTAGTGGTTTGGTACCGGCCGGGTTGAACACCGGGGAGCTGTTTTTT. Translated: CASGLVPAGLNTGELFF.

The DNA of the CDR3 is TGTGCCAGTATACGGGGGGGTGAGCAGTTCTTC. Amino acid sequence: CASIRGGEQFF. This rearrangement joins TRBV2 to TRBJ2-1; TRBD2 matches 8 bases. Germline CDR1 reads SNHLY; CDR2 reads FYNNEI. The V gene end was trimmed by 9 bases and the J gene end by 9 bases; junction bases not matched to a gene: 4. This CDR3 is built from 11 residues.

The chain recombines TRBV28 with TRBJ2-3, with 8 bases identical to TRBD1. The V gene end was trimmed by 5 bases and the J gene end by 3 bases; junction bases not matched to a gene: 4. The CDR3 loop spans 14 amino acids. Germline V lookup: CDR1 MDHEN, CDR2 SYDVKM. CDR3 amino acids: CASSNRQGTDTQYF. The CDR3 DNA reads as TGTGCCAGCAGTAATCGACAGGGGACAGATACGCAGTATTTT.

J is TRBJ2-7 and V is TRBV28; D remains ambiguous. The germline gives CDR1 MDHEN, CDR2 SYDVKM. The CDR3 is made up of 14 amino acids. The V end lost 6 bases, the J end lost 2 bases, and 14 bases lay between the germline ends. CDR3 protein: CASRMGIRAYEQYF. The CDR3 region has the DNA TGTGCCAGCAGAATGGGCATAAGGGCCTACGAGCAGTACTTC.

In the case of this clone: The same CDR3 can be traced to other DNA sequences in this sample. The chain employs TRBV9 and TRBJ1-1; tentatively, D is TRBD1 (6 bases). Trimming took off 3 bases at V and 3 bases at J, with 9 bases between the two ends. This CDR3 has 13 amino acids. Germline lookup yields CDR1 SGDLS and CDR2 YYNGEE. The CDR3 here is CASSEGGDTEAFF. As DNA, the CDR3 is TGTGCCAGCAGCGAGGGGGGCGACACTGAAGCTTTCTTT.

This clone was counted only a few times. Other DNA sequences of this sample code for an identical CDR3. This chain joins TRBV28 and TRBJ1-1; no clear D gene. Germline values: CDR1 MDHEN, CDR2 SYDVKM. The germline V and J ends were trimmed by 3 bases and 1 base, with 6 bases remaining between them. There are 13 residues in the CDR3. CDR3 in amino acids: CASSFQENTEAFF. The DNA of the CDR3 is TGTGCCAGCAGTTTTCAGGAGAACACTGAAGCTTTCTTT.

V and J are TRBV6-1 and TRBJ2-1; unclear D gene. The V end was cut by 1 base, the J end by 2 bases, with 9 bases between. This CDR3 has 15 residues. Germline-derived CDR1 and CDR2 are MNHNS and SASEGT. The chain's CDR3 is CASSEDPGPYNEQFF. As DNA, the CDR3 is TGTGCCAGCAGTGAAGACCCCGGGCCCTACAATGAGCAGTTCTTC.

The chain carries TRBV15 and TRBJ2-1; TRBD2 matches 10 bases. The CDR3 covers 16 residues. Germline V gene sequence: CDR1 LNHNV, CDR2 YYDKDF (reference sequence). With V trimmed by 5 bases and J by 4 bases, 8 bases remained unmatched. DNA of the CDR3: TGTGCCACCAGCGGGAACGGACTAGCGGTATACAATGAGCAGTTCTTC. Protein product: CATSGNGLAVYNEQFF.

This chain uses TRBV4-1 with TRBJ2-1; 13 nucleotides agree with TRBD2. CDR3 size: 17 residues. Per germline, CDR1 MGHRA and CDR2 YSYEKL. Losses at the gene ends were 3 bases for V and 6 bases for J; bases not matched to a gene: 8. The CDR3 bases are TGCGCCAGCAGCCACGGGGGGACTAGCGGGACCTCCAATGAGCAGTTCTTC. This encodes CASSHGGTSGTSNEQFF.

The chain uses TRBV7-8 and TRBJ2-5, with 10 nucleotides matching TRBD2. V gave up 5 bases and J gave up 0 bases; unmatched junction bases: 9. CDR3 size: 17 residues. The V gene's germline CDR1 is SGHVS and CDR2 FQNEAQ. The CDR3 loop is CASSPRILAGYQETQYF. CDR3 coding DNA: TGTGCCAGCAGCCCTAGGATACTAGCGGGGTACCAAGAGACCCAGTACTTC.

This chain links TRBV4-3 with TRBJ2-7; 13 bases fit TRBD2. The CDR3 contains 18 residues. V lost 3 bases, J lost 7 bases, and 15 bases stayed unmatched. CDR1 is LGHNA and CDR2 is YSLEER in the germline V gene. The CDR3 bases are TGCGCCAGCAGCCATGACACGACTAGCGGGAGGCCCTTCTATGAGCAGTACTTC. Translating gives CASSHDTTSGRPFYEQYF.

This chain joins TRBV7-3 and TRBJ2-1; D may be TRBD2 (6 bases). Germline V lookup: CDR1 SGHTA, CDR2 FQGTGA. This CDR3 has 16 amino acids. Trimming stripped 4 bases from V and 0 bases from J, with 13 bases between. Here the CDR3 reads CASSSTSSSSYNEQFF. CDR3 DNA: TGTGCCAGCAGCTCGACTAGTTCGAGCTCCTACAATGAGCAGTTCTTC.

The V gene is TRBV9, the J gene TRBJ2-1; no clear D gene. The V end lost 3 bases, the J end lost 0 bases, and 10 bases lay between the germline ends. This CDR3 region has 15 residues. Germline V gene sequence: CDR1 SGDLS, CDR2 YYNGEE. In nucleotides, the CDR3 is TGTGCCAGCAGCGACACGCAAAGCTCCTACAATGAGCAGTTCTTC. As protein: CASSDTQSSYNEQFF.

The CDR3: CASSFNGRALSNEQFF. CDR3 nucleotide sequence: TGTGCCAGCAGTTTTAACGGGAGGGCCCTTAGCAATGAGCAGTTCTTC. V usage is TRBV27 and J usage is TRBJ2-1; 8 bases align to TRBD2. With V trimmed by 3 bases and J by 6 bases, 10 bases remained unmatched. The CDR3 has 16 residues. Germline V lookup: CDR1 MNHEY, CDR2 SMNVEV (reference sequence).

The chain couples TRBV28 to TRBJ2-3; D not certain. Germline CDR1 MDHEN, CDR2 SYDVKM. Trimming pared 2 bases from V and 0 bases from J, leaving 15 bases between. The length of the CDR3 is 17 residues. The DNA for the CDR3 is TGTGCCAGCAGTTTAACCCGGGTCCCGATTAGCACAGATACGCAGTATTTT. It encodes CASSLTRVPISTDTQYF.

The J gene is TRBJ2-3, the V gene TRBV28; 12 nucleotides agree with TRBD2. Germline lookup yields CDR1 MDHEN and CDR2 SYDVKM. V lost 8 bases and J lost 1; bases outside the gene matches: 22. This CDR3 is 21 amino acids long. The CDR3 region has the DNA TGTGCCAGCCCAACGATTTTCCGACTAGCGGGAGTGTCGGGGGGCACAGATACGCAGTATTTT. Its protein is CASPTIFRLAGVSGGTDTQYF.

The chain carries TRBV2 and TRBJ2-5; perhaps D is TRBD1 or TRBD2 (5 bases each). Germline assignment: CDR1 SNHLY and CDR2 FYNNEI. The CDR3 is 14 amino acids. V lost 4 bases and J 10 bases, leaving 19 bases between the germline ends. The CDR3 protein is CASSGVGEKRSQYF. The CDR3 DNA reads TGTGCCAGCAGTGGGGTAGGGGAGAAGAGAAGCCAGTACTTC.

The rearrangement uses TRBV10-3 and TRBJ2-3; tentatively, D is TRBD1 (6 bases). Germline V CDR1 and CDR2: ENHRY, SYGVKD. Trimming stripped 0 bases from V and 0 bases from J, with 19 bases between. The CDR3 is 19 residues long. The chain's CDR3 is CAISESLLRDTPSTDTQYF. CDR3 DNA sequence: TGTGCCATCAGTGAGTCGCTATTGAGGGACACTCCTAGCACAGATACGCAGTATTTT.

This clone showed up just once. The genes are TRBV5-1 and TRBJ2-7, with 10 bases lining up with TRBD2. CDR1 is SGHRS, CDR2 YFSETQ, per germline. With 4 bases clipped from V and 3 bases from J, the junction kept 7 bases outside the gene matches. This CDR3 region has 15 residues. CDR3 DNA sequence: TGCGCCAGCAGCATATCTAGCGGGAGCTTCTACGAGCAGTACTTC. Encoded protein: CASSISSGSFYEQYF.

This chain links TRBV7-9 with TRBJ1-2; the D is unclear. There are 16 residues in the CDR3. CDR1 SEHNR and CDR2 FQNEAQ come from the germline V gene (reference sequence). With 0 bases removed from V and 0 bases from J, the gap between germline ends came to 11 bases. The CDR3 DNA is TGTGCCAGCAGCTTAGCAGGGCCAAAAACTAACTATGGCTACACCTTC. Translating gives CASSLAGPKTNYGYTF. Full variable domain (remainder filled in from reference TRBV7-9 and TRBJ1-2): DTGVSQNPRHKITKRGQNVTFRCDPISEHNRLYWYRQTLGQGPEFLTYFQNEAQLEKSRLLSDRFSAERPKGSFSTLEIQRTEQGDSAMYLCASSLAGPKTNYGYTFGSGTRLTVV.

V gene TRBV29-1 combines with J gene TRBJ1-1, with D possibly TRBD1 on 5 matching bases. Deletions cut 4 bases from V and 4 bases from J, with 16 bases between. The CDR3 has 14 residues. Germline V gene data show CDR1 as SQVTM and CDR2 as ANQGSEA. CDR3 DNA sequence: TGCAGCGTTGGGATCGGGGCGTTCGGCACTGAAGCTTTCTTT. Its translation: CSVGIGAFGTEAFF.

Only one count was recorded for this clone. The sample contains more than one DNA sequence encoding this CDR3. The V gene is TRBV11-2, the J gene TRBJ1-1, with D hard to call. Trimming stripped 1 base from V and 0 bases from J, with 3 bases between. The germline gives CDR1 SGHAT, CDR2 FQNNGV. This CDR3 is 13 amino acids long. The CDR3 protein is CASSLVVNTEAFF. The CDR3 DNA reads as TGTGCCAGCAGCTTAGTAGTGAACACTGAAGCTTTCTTT.

The J gene is TRBJ1-1, the V gene TRBV7-3; a possible D gene is TRBD1 (5 bases). Germline V CDR1 and CDR2: SGHTA, FQGTGA. This CDR3 spans 15 amino acids. V shed 2 bases and J shed 0 bases, with 10 bases lying between them. CDR3 sequence reads: CASSLGEGMNTEAFF. The CDR3 DNA reads TGTGCCAGCAGCTTAGGAGAGGGGATGAACACTGAAGCTTTCTTT.

This chain connects TRBV28 to TRBJ1-1; 7 bases line up with TRBD1. Losses at the gene ends were 3 bases for V and 1 base for J; bases not matched to a gene: 11. CDR3 length: 17 amino acids. The germline V gene encodes CDR1 MDHEN and CDR2 SYDVKM. CDR3 sequence reads: CASSFIGGVRPNTEAFF. The DNA of the CDR3 is TGTGCCAGCAGTTTTATAGGGGGCGTCCGCCCGAACACTGAAGCTTTCTTT.

The J gene is TRBJ1-1, the V gene TRBV30; TRBD1 is a possible D gene (5 bases). Trimming cost V 1 base and J 4 bases, with 13 bases left between them. The germline V gene encodes CDR1 GTSNPN and CDR2 SVGIG (reference sequence). The CDR3 is 14 amino acids. The CDR3 spells CAWSAWTPGTEAFF. CDR3 DNA sequence: TGTGCCTGGAGTGCCTGGACACCTGGCACTGAAGCTTTCTTT.

V usage is TRBV6-6 and J usage is TRBJ2-5, with D hard to call. The DNA matches TRBJ2-7 better at its end, which makes the J call doubtful. There are 13 residues in the CDR3. From germline, CDR1 is MNHNY and CDR2 SVGAGI (reference sequence). The CDR3 sequence: CASSYAESYEQYF. In DNA form, the CDR3 reads TGTGCCAGCAGTTACGCCGAGTCCTACGAGCAGTACTTC.

This chain connects TRBV19 to TRBJ2-1; D gene ambiguous. CDR3 length equals 12 residues. In germline, CDR1 is LNHDA, CDR2 SQIVND (reference sequence). The ends were cut back, 2 bases at V and 6 bases at J, with 5 bases in the middle. CDR3 coding DNA: TGTGCCAGTAGTATACAAGTCAATGAGCAGTTCTTC. As protein: CASSIQVNEQFF.

V gene TRBV7-8 combines with J gene TRBJ2-7, with D perhaps matching TRBD2 (5 bases). Trimming cost V 3 bases and J 3 bases, with 15 bases left between them. The CDR3 has 15 amino acids. CDR1 SGHVS and CDR2 FQNEAQ come from the germline V gene. The DNA for the CDR3 is TGTGCCAGCAGCTTTAGCCAAGCGGACCTCTACGAGCAGTACTTC. Residues: CASSFSQADLYEQYF.